These T cell receptor beta chains were read from a single sample in a study of blood T cell repertoires in COVID-19. This table comes from immunoSEQ multiplex PCR, and its TCRdb copy is limited to in-frame clones, with some not included. The top ten clones hold 7.8% of a sample with tens of thousands of clones, around 86% of them seen once. The specimen was peripheral blood. The receptors derive from a man in his fifties with active COVID-19. The conserved cysteine and the conserved F or W are not part of the CDR3 here. Each record gives: J gene, V gene, CDR3 protein.

>TRBJ2-2|TRBV7-6
ASSPSGGWTGELF
>TRBJ1-5|TRBV6-1
ASSEVGNQPQH
>TRBJ1-5|TRBV6-5
ASSDSGASQPQH
>TRBJ2-3|TRBV7-2
ASSLIAFGRGGTDTQY
>TRBJ1-5|TRBV7-9
ASQGQGVSNQPQH
>TRBJ2-3|TRBV7-3
ASSSGTGSDTQY
>TRBJ1-2|TRBV19
ASTIRSGTGNGYT
>TRBJ1-6|TRBV5-5
ASSFSTRDRGHRNSPLH
>TRBJ2-7|TRBV20-1
SASKSSGSSEQY
>TRBJ2-1|TRBV24-1
ATSDLHRTELGNEQF
>TRBJ1-1|TRBV30
AWSREVNTEAF
>TRBJ1-1|TRBV28
ASRADRGVNTEAF
>TRBJ1-3|TRBV6-6
ASSSGTGNTIY
>TRBJ2-7|TRBV7-6
ASRDGDYEQY
>TRBJ2-3|TRBV4-3
ASSQDWETNTLY
>TRBJ1-1|TRBV19
ASSLQNIGTEAAF
>TRBJ1-2|TRBV6-5
ASTAGTPGGYGYT
>TRBJ2-7|TRBV6-5
ASSLRTSGSYEQY
>TRBJ2-2|TRBV3-1/TRBV3-2
ASSQAKLNPPNTGELF